Listed here is a single TCR beta chain. Its antigen is still unknown. No quality values exist for individual bases; no much larger clone is one base distant. Interpreted using the paper, the treatment or condition label stands for: suppressive antiretroviral therapy. Lysates of CMV-infected fibroblasts were used at about 10 ug/mL for cell stimulation. Responding CD4+ T cells were sorted by upregulation of both CD40 ligand and CD69. Participants were HIV-1-infected adults who started suppressive ART during chronic infection. For at least 4 years, participants had undetectable plasma HIV-1 RNA, below 50 copies/mL. To be included, participants needed a CD4+ T cell count above 400 cells/uL and a positive CMV serology. Before stimulation, PBMCs were isolated using density centrifugation and depleted of CD8+ T cells. CD8-depleted PBMCs were stimulated for approximately 19 hours with anti-CD28/CD49d costimulation, CD40-blocking antibody and enfuvirtide to prevent new infections. Cell sorting was performed on a Beckman Coulter MoFlo Legacy or XDP sorter, and dead cells were excluded with propidium iodide. The QIAamp DNA Mini Kit was used for genomic DNA extraction from samples above one million cells, and the Quick-DNA Microprep Kit was used otherwise.

This sample is drawn from a study of persistence of HIV-infected CD4 T cells (dated by TCRdb to about 2020). Study-level background: Suppressive ART had been received by participants for a median of roughly eight years. CMV- and HIV-1 Gag-responding CD4+ T cells were isolated from ART-treated individuals so that antigen-driven clonal expansion of HIV-1-infected cells could be examined. The TCR cluster analysis across participants included roughly 8 participants for CMV and more than 5 participants for Gag. Peripheral blood samples of up to roughly 200 mL were obtained at multiple time points, with the exception of two participants, for whom leukapheresis was performed at a single time point. The clonality of all cells in each sorted population was measured by TCRbeta sequencing, and the clonality of infected cells was measured by proviral sequencing. General findings and caveats noted by the study authors: Significantly lower TCRbeta richness was observed in CMV- and Gag-responding cells than in anti-CD3/anti-CD28-responding cells, and higher oligoclonality was observed in CMV-responding cells than in CD3/CD28-stimulated and Gag-responding cells. Within the same sorted populations, how oligoclonal the TCRs were correlated with how oligoclonal the proviruses were. Degenerate expanded CDR3beta sequences were enriched in antigen-responding cells, suggesting convergent selection of CD4+ responses to CMV and Gag. The study involved few individuals and tested only a limited range of antigens. Bulk TCR analyses could not be limited to the rare CMV-responding cells that actually contained HIV-1 proviruses.

TCRbeta repertoires were sequenced from genomic DNA with the immunoSEQ hsTCRB assay version 4 in survey mode. For TCRbeta sequencing, genomic DNA was diluted to around 9.6 ng/uL, and up to 1 ug was used per sample. The original pipeline was this. ImmunoSeq Analyzer 3.0 was used for analysis of TCRbeta data, and diversity was computed on productive nucleotide rearrangements. Lower-bound TCR diversity was estimated with the improved Chao index, and clonality with the Gini coefficient using the Immunarch R package. When different nucleotide rearrangements encoded the same CDR3beta amino acid sequence, each rearrangement was treated as a distinct clonotype. Differential abundance analysis identified TCRbeta sequences significantly enriched in antigen-responding cells relative to anti-CD3/anti-CD28-activated cells. Using predicted peptide-MHC specificity as the basis, GLIPH2 grouped TCRs into clusters, both for each participant individually and for the merged data sets that combined participants. As stored in TCRdb, this immuneACCESS dataset retains in-frame rearrangements with V and J assigned. A fraction of the clones does not appear; measured against another copy, unresolved V genes explain less than half of the discrepancy, and the remainder lacks a known reason. V, J and clone size reflect that table, while D and trimming were determined from the DNA. This sample is represented by about 16,000 clones; less than 75% of them were singletons. The ten largest clones add up to approximately 9.2% of the sample.

CDR1 and CDR2 are drawn from the germline V gene (reference sequence): MNHEY, SMNVEV. Relative to germline, V is 9 bases shorter and J is 3 bases shorter, with 12 bases between their ends. Counted from cysteine to phenylalanine, this CDR3 has 12 amino acids. This entry keeps only the CDR3 DNA: 36 bases, framed from base 1. The chain uses TRBV27 and TRBJ2-7; the D gene is perhaps TRBD1, on 5 matching bases. The material sequenced was CD4+ T cells sorted from PBMCs after approximately 20-hour stimulation, taken from a patient who received antiretroviral therapy. According to the study, the label for this sample's cell subset or site signals: CD40L+CD69+ CD4 T cells responding to CMV lysate. This TCR derives from an adult woman with HIV who was CMV-seropositive. The CDR3 reads as follows: CASGYRYYEQYF. The DNA sequence is TGTGCCAGTGGTTACAGGTACTACGAGCAGTACTTC.